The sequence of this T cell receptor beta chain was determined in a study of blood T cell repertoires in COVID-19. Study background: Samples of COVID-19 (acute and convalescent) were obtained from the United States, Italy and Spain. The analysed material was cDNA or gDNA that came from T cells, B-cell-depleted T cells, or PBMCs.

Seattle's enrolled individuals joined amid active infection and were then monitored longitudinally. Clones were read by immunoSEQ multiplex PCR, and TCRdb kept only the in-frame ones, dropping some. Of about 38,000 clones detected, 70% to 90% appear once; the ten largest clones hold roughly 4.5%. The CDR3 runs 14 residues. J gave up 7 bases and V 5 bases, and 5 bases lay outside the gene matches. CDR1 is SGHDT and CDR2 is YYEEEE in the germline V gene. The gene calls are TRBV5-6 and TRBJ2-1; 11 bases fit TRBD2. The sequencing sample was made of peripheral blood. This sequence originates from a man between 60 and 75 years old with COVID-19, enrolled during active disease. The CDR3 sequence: CASSFRTSGNEQFF. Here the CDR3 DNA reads TGTGCCAGCAGTTTTAGGACTAGCGGGAATGAGCAGTTCTTC. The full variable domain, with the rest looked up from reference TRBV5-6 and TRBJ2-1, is DAGVTQSPTHLIKTRGQQVTLRCSPKSGHDTVSWYQQALGQGPQFIFQYYEEEERQRGNFPDRFSGHQFPNYSSELNVNALLLGDSALYLCASSFRTSGNEQFFGPGTRLTVL.